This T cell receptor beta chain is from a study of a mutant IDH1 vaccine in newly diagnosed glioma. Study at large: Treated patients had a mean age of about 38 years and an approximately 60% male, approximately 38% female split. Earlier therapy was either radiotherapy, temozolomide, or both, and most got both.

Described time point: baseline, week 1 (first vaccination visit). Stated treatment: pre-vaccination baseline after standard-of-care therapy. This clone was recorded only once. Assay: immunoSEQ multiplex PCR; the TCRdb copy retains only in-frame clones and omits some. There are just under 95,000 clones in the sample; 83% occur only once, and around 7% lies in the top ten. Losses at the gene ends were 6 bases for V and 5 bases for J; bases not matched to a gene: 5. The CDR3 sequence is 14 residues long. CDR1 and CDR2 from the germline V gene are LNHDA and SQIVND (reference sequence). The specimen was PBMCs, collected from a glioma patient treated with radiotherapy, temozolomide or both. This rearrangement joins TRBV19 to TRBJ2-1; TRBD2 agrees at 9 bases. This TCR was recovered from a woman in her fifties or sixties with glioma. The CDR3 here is CASRERGADNEQFF. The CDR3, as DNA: TGTGCCAGTAGGGAGCGGGGGGCCGACAATGAGCAGTTCTTC.